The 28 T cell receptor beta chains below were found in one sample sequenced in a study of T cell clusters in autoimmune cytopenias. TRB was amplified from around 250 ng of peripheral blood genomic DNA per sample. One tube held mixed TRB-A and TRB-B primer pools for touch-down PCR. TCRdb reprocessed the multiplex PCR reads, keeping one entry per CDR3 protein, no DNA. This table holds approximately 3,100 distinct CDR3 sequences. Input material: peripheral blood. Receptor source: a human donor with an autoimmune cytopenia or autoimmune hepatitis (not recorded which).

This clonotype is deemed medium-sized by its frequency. The CDR3 loop reads CATSETGLSYEQYF. The V call is TRBV19, the J call TRBJ2-7; there is no DNA to check the TCRdb D call of TRBD1. Germline values: CDR1 LNHDA, CDR2 SQIVND (reference sequence). This CDR3 spans 14 amino acids.

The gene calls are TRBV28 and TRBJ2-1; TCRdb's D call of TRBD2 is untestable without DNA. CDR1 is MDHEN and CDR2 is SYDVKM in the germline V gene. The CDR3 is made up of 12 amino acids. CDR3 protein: CASSLRGNEQFF.

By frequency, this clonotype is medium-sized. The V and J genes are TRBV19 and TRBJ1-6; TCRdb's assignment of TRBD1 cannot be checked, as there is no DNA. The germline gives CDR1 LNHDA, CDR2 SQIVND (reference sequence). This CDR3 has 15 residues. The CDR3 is CASNPFKGEGSPLHF.

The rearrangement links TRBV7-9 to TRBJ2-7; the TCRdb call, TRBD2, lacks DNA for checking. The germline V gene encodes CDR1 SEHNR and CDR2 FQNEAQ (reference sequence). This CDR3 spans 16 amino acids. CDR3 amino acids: CASNKIQSGGAYEQYF.

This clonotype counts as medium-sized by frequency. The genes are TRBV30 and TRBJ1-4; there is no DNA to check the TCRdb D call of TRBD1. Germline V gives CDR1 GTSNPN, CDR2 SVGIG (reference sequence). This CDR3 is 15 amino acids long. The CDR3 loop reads CAWNLKDRDSEKLFF.

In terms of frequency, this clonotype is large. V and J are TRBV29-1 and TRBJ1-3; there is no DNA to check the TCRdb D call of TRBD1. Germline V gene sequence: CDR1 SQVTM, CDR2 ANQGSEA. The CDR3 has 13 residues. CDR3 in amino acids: CSVRGTGGNTIYF.

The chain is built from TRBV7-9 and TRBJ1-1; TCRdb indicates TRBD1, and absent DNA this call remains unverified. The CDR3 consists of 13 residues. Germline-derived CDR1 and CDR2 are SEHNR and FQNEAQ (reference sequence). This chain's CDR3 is CASSDRSDTEAFF.

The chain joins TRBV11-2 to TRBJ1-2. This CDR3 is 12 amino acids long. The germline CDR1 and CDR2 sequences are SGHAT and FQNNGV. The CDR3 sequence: CASSLDPEPCTF.

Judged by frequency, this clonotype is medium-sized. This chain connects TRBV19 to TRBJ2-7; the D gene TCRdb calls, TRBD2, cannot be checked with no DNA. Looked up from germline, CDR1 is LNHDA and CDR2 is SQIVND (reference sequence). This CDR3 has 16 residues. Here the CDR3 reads CASSIGGIGTSYEQYF.

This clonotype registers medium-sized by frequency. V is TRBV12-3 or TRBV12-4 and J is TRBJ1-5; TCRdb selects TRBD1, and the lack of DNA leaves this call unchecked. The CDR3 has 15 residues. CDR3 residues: CASSFMGVGNQPQHF.

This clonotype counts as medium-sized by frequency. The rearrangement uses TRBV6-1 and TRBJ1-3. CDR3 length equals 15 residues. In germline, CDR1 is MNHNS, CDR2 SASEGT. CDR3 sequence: CASSEEVYSGNTIYF.

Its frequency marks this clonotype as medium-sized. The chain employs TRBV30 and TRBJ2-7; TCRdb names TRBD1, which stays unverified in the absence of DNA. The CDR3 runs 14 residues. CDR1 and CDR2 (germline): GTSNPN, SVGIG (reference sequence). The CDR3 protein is CAWSSGGSAYEQYF. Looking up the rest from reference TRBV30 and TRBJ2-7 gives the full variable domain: SQTIHQWPATLVQPVGSPLSLECTVEGTSNPNLYWYRQAAGRGLQLLFYSVGIGQISSEVPQNLSASRPQDRQFILSSKKLLLSDSGFYLCAWSSGGSAYEQYFGPGTRLTVT.

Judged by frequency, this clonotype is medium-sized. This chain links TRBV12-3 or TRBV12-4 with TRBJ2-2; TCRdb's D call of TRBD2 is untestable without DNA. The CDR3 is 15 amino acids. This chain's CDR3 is CASSYLRTVTGELFF.

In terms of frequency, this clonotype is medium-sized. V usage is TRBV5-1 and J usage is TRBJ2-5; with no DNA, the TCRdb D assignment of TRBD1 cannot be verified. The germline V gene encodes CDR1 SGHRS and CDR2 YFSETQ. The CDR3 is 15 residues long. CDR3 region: CASSFAQGSRETQYF. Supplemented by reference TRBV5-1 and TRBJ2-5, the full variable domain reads KAGVTQTPRYLIKTRGQQVTLSCSPISGHRSVSWYQQTPGQGLQFLFEYFSETQRNKGNFPGRFSGRQFSNSRSEMNVSTLELGDSALYLCASSFAQGSRETQYFGPGTRLLVL.

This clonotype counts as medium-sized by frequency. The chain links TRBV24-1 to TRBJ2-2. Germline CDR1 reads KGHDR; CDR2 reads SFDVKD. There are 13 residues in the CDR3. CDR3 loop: CATSDTHTGELFF.

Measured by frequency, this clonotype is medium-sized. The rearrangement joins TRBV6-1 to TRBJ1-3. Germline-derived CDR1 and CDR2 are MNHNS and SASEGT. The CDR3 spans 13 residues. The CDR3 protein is CASSEVGRNTIYF.

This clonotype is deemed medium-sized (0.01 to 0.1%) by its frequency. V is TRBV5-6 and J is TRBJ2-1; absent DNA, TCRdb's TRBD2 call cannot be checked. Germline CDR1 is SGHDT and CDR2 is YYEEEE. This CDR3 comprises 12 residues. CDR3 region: CASRTGYNEQFF. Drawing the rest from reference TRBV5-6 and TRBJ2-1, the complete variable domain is DAGVTQSPTHLIKTRGQQVTLRCSPKSGHDTVSWYQQALGQGPQFIFQYYEEEERQRGNFPDRFSGHQFPNYSSELNVNALLLGDSALYLCASRTGYNEQFFGPGTRLTVL.

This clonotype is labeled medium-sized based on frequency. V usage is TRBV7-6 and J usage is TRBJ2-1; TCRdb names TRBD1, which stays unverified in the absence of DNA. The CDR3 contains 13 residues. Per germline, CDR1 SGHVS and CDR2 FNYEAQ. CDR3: CASSLQRGNEQFF.

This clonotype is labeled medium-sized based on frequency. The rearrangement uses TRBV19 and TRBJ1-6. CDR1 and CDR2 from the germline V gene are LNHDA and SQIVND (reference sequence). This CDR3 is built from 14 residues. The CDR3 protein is CASSVAGYNSPLHF.

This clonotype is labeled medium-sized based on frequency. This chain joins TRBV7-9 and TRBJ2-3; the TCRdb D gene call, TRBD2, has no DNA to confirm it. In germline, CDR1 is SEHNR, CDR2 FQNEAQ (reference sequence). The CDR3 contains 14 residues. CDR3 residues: CASSYTLGTDTQYF.

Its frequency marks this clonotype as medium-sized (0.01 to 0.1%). This CDR3 is CASSYQANADIQYF. J is TRBJ2-4 and V is TRBV18. This CDR3 region has 14 residues. Germline loops: CDR1 KGHSH, CDR2 LQKENI.

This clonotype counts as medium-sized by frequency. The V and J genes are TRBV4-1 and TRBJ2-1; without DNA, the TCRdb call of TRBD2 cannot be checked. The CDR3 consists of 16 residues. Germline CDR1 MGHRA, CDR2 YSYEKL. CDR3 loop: CASSQHGTSGDNEQFF.

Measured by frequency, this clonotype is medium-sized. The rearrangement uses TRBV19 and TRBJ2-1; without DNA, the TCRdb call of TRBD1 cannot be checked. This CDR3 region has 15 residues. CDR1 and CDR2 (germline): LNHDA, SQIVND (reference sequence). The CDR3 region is CASSIAGQSYNEQFF.

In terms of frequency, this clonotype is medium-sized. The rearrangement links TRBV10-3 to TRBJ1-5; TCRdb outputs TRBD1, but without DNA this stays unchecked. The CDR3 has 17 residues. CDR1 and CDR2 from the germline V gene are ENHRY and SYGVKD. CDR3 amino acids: CAIGAGTGLGSNQPQHF.

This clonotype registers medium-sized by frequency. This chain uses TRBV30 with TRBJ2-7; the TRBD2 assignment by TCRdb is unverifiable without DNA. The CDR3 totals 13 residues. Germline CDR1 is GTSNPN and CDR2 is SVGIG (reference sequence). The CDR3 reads CAWSVQRGGEQYF.

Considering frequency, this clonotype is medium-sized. The CDR3 sequence: CASSRGGESTEAFF. The V and J genes are TRBV6-5 and TRBJ1-1. Germline CDR1 MNHEY, CDR2 SVGAGI. There are 14 residues in the CDR3.

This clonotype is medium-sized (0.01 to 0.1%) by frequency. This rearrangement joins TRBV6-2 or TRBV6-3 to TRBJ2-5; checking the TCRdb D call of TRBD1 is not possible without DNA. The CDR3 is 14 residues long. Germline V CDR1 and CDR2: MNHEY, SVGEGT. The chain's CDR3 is CASRPSGAQETQYF.

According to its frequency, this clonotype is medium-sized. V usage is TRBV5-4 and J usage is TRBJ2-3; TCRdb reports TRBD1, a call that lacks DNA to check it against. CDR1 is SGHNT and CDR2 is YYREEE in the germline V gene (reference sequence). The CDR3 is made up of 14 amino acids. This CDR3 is CASSLEGAADTQYF.